The 20 T cell receptor beta chains listed next were all sequenced from one sample in a study of blood T cells in healthy people across ages. Through a sample-barcoded 5' primer and a J-beta primer mix, a second PCR was run for roughly 7 to 12 cycles. TCRdb itself ran the 5' RACE reads through MiXCR, one entry per CDR3 protein. The repertoire holds 700,000 to 900,000 distinct CDR3 sequences, with about 55% as singletons. Sequencing input: blood. The receptors were gathered from a man aged 80 or over in good health.

Here the CDR3 reads CSARDPASGGMHEQFF. CDR3 DNA sequence: TGCAGTGCTAGAGATCCGGCTAGCGGAGGGATGCATGAGCAGTTCTTC. The rearrangement joins TRBV20-1 to TRBJ2-1; 7 nucleotides align to TRBD2. CDR3 length: 16 amino acids. V shed 0 bases, J shed 8 bases, and the junction held 13 bases outside the gene matches. CDR1 and CDR2 from the germline V gene are DFQATT and SNEGSKA (reference sequence).

This rearrangement joins TRBV20-1 to TRBJ2-1, with D perhaps matching TRBD1 (5 bases). The DNA end lines up better with TRBJ2-7; the J call may be wrong. CDR3 length: 14 residues. CDR1 is DFQATT and CDR2 is SNEGSKA in the germline V gene (reference sequence). Here the CDR3 DNA reads TGCAGTGCTAGAGAGGGTGGGGCCTCCTACGAGCAGTACTTC. This translates into CSAREGGASYEQYF.

The chain employs TRBV18 and TRBJ2-6; D remains ambiguous. Per germline, CDR1 KGHSH and CDR2 LQKENI. The CDR3 loop spans 17 amino acids. The ends were cut back, 2 bases at V and 0 bases at J, with 11 bases in the middle. CDR3 in DNA: TGTGCCAGCTCACCAGGGCAGGTAGCCTCTGGGGCCAACGTCCTGACTTTC. Translating gives CASSPGQVASGANVLTF.

The rearrangement uses TRBV7-8 and TRBJ2-1, with 9 bases lining up with TRBD2. Germline CDR1 SGHVS, CDR2 FQNEAQ. With V trimmed by 6 bases and J by 3 bases, 12 bases remained unmatched. The CDR3 runs to 17 residues. In DNA form, the CDR3 reads TGTGCCAGCAGTCCGACTAGCGGAACAAGAGACTACAATGAGCAGTTCTTC. This translates into CASSPTSGTRDYNEQFF.

The sample holds a few counts of this clonotype. The gene calls are TRBV2 and TRBJ1-3, with D possibly TRBD1 on 5 matching bases. Germline V CDR1 and CDR2: SNHLY, FYNNEI. The CDR3 is made up of 14 amino acids. Trimming took 8 bases from V and 0 from J, leaving 11 bases between them. CDR3 coding DNA: TGTGCCAGCTCACGAGGGACCTCTGGAAACACCATATATTTT. Translated, it gives CASSRGTSGNTIYF.

This clonotype has a handful of counts. The V gene is TRBV7-2, the J gene TRBJ2-3; TRBD2 might be the D (5 bases). Germline CDR1 and CDR2: SGHTA and FQGNSA. V lost 6 bases to trimming and J lost 1 base, with 11 bases between them. The CDR3 has 14 residues. The CDR3 sequence is CASRVFGGTDTQYF. The CDR3 region has the DNA TGTGCCAGCAGGGTTTTCGGGGGCACAGATACGCAGTATTTT.

The chain has TRBV27 and TRBJ2-1; no firm D call. This CDR3 contains 13 residues. Germline loops: CDR1 MNHEY, CDR2 SMNVEV (reference sequence). V was shortened by 5 bases and J by 6 bases, with 11 bases between the two germline ends. As DNA, the CDR3 is TGTGCCAGCAGTGGGGTCATGGGCAATGAGCAGTTCTTC. Its protein is CASSGVMGNEQFF.

This clonotype was picked up a small number of times. This chain connects TRBV7-6 to TRBJ2-3, with 13 bases aligning to TRBD2. The CDR3 runs 16 residues. Looked up from germline, CDR1 is SGHVS and CDR2 is FNYEAQ. The V gene end was trimmed by 5 bases and the J gene end by 14 bases; junction bases not matched to a gene: 16. CDR3 loop: CASSPLAGGPRRYAYF. CDR3 sequence (DNA): TGTGCCAGCAGCCCACTAGCGGGAGGGCCTCGCAGATACGCGTATTTT.

The chain links TRBV20-1 to TRBJ2-1; a weak D match, TRBD1 (8 bases). The J call may not be correct, given that the DNA end is closer to TRBJ2-7. This CDR3 is built from 16 residues. Germline V lookup: CDR1 DFQATT, CDR2 SNEGSKA (reference sequence). CDR3 in DNA: TGCAGTGCTAGAGACGTTGCGGGGGACAGGTACTACGAGCAGTACTTC. This sequence encodes CSARDVAGDRYYEQYF.

The chain is built from TRBV12-3 or TRBV12-4 and TRBJ1-2; D uncertain. V was trimmed by 5 bases and J by 5 bases, leaving 9 bases between them. This CDR3 is 12 amino acids long. The CDR3 DNA sequence: TGTGCCAGCAGTCCGACCGAGTATGGCTACACCTTC. This codes for CASSPTEYGYTF.

This clonotype was recorded once. This chain uses TRBV11-3 with TRBJ2-5; 7 bases are shared with TRBD2. Germline assignment: CDR1 SGHNT and CDR2 YENEEA. The CDR3 is made up of 15 amino acids. V gave up 4 bases and J gave up 3 bases; unmatched junction bases: 8. The CDR3 protein is CASSSGRAGKETQYF. The CDR3 nucleotides read TGTGCCAGCAGCTCCGGACGAGCGGGAAAAGAGACCCAGTACTTC.

The chain joins TRBV20-1 to TRBJ2-2, with 10 bases matching TRBD2. The J segment lost 2 bases and the V segment lost 1 base, leaving 13 bases of the junction unmatched. The CDR3 is 19 residues long. The germline CDR1 and CDR2 sequences are DFQATT and SNEGSKA (reference sequence). This chain's CDR3 is CSARAPGLVAGGNTGELFF. As DNA, the CDR3 is TGCAGTGCTAGAGCCCCCGGGTTAGTAGCGGGAGGAAACACCGGGGAGCTGTTTTTT.

The chain is built from TRBV2 and TRBJ2-5; 8 nucleotides line up with TRBD2. The V segment lost 5 bases and the J segment 11 bases; nucleotides outside the gene matches: 16. Germline CDR1 reads SNHLY; CDR2 reads FYNNEI. This CDR3 has 15 amino acids. The CDR3 reads CASSPRLAGPNEQYF. The CDR3 DNA reads as TGTGCCAGCAGTCCCCGCCTAGCGGGCCCCAATGAGCAGTACTTC. The full variable domain, with the rest looked up from reference TRBV2 and TRBJ2-5, is EPEVTQTPSHQVTQMGQEVILRCVPISNHLYFYWYRQILGQKVEFLVSFYNNEISEKSEIFDDQFSVERPDGSNFTLKIRSTKLEDSAMYFCASSPRLAGPNEQYFGPGTRLLVL.

The rearrangement uses TRBV7-2 and TRBJ2-1; TRBD1 agrees at 8 bases. The CDR3 runs to 15 residues. Looked up from germline, CDR1 is SGHTA and CDR2 is FQGNSA. With 5 bases clipped from V and 7 bases from J, the junction kept 10 bases outside the gene matches. CDR3 coding DNA: TGTGCCAGCAGCCTCTGGACAGGGTACGGGAATGAGCAGTTCTTC. It specifies CASSLWTGYGNEQFF. Filled out from reference TRBV7-2 and TRBJ2-1, the complete variable domain reads GAGVSQSPSNKVTEKGKDVELRCDPISGHTALYWYRQSLGQGLEFLIYFQGNSAPDKSGLPSDRFSAERTGGSVSTLTIQRTQQEDSAVYLCASSLWTGYGNEQFFGPGTRLTVL.

This chain joins TRBV10-3 and TRBJ2-7, with D unclear. V was trimmed by 2 bases and J by 7 bases, leaving 9 bases between them. CDR3 length equals 12 residues. Germline CDR1 and CDR2: ENHRY and SYGVKD. The CDR3 sequence: CAISEVPAEQYF. The CDR3 coding sequence is TGTGCCATCAGTGAGGTCCCAGCGGAGCAGTACTTC.

This clonotype occurred a few times. The V and J genes are TRBV29-1 and TRBJ2-7; TRBD2 is a possible D gene (6 bases). V shed 7 bases and J shed 4 bases, with 17 bases lying between them. Germline CDR1 and CDR2: SQVTM and ANQGSEA. The CDR3 is 13 residues long. CDR3 DNA sequence: TGCAGCGGGGGGACTCGGGATCTATACGAGCAGTACTTC. Protein: CSGGTRDLYEQYF.

This clonotype occurred once. V usage is TRBV14 and J usage is TRBJ2-1, with 8 bases matching TRBD1. CDR1 and CDR2 from the germline V gene are SGHDN and FVKESK. The CDR3 has 14 residues. The J segment lost 6 bases and the V segment lost 5 bases, leaving 6 bases of the junction unmatched. The CDR3 loop reads CASSKVGQGNEQFF. The CDR3 nucleotides read TGTGCCAGCAGCAAAGTAGGACAGGGCAATGAGCAGTTCTTC. Full variable domain (missing parts from reference TRBV14 and TRBJ2-1): EAGVTQFPSHSVIEKGQTVTLRCDPISGHDNLYWYRRVMGKEIKFLLHFVKESKQDESGMPNNRFLAERTGGTYSTLKVQPAELEDSGVYFCASSKVGQGNEQFFGPGTRLTVL.

The chain combines TRBV7-2 with TRBJ2-5, with D possibly TRBD1 on 6 matching bases. Germline-derived CDR1 and CDR2 are SGHTA and FQGNSA. This CDR3 has 15 residues. Trimming pared 1 base from V and 3 bases from J, leaving 12 bases between. CDR3 amino acids: CASSLGGRGKETQYF. The CDR3, as DNA: TGTGCCAGCAGCTTAGGTGGCAGGGGAAAAGAGACCCAGTACTTC.

This clonotype occurred a few times. The chain uses TRBV12-3 or TRBV12-4 and TRBJ2-1, with unresolved D. This CDR3 region has 16 residues. V was clipped by 3 bases and J by 0 bases, with 12 bases between them. CDR3 coding DNA: TGTGCCAGCAGTTTTCCCCTTTGGCCCTCCTACAATGAGCAGTTCTTC. It encodes CASSFPLWPSYNEQFF.

The chain uses TRBV20-1 and TRBJ2-1, with 12 bases that match TRBD2. The end of the DNA is better explained by TRBJ2-7, so the J call may be wrong. The CDR3 extends over 15 amino acids. Germline CDR1 DFQATT, CDR2 SNEGSKA (reference sequence). The CDR3 here is CSASPWTSGIYEQYF. Written as DNA, the CDR3 is TGCAGTGCTTCGCCTTGGACTAGCGGGATATATGAGCAGTACTTC.